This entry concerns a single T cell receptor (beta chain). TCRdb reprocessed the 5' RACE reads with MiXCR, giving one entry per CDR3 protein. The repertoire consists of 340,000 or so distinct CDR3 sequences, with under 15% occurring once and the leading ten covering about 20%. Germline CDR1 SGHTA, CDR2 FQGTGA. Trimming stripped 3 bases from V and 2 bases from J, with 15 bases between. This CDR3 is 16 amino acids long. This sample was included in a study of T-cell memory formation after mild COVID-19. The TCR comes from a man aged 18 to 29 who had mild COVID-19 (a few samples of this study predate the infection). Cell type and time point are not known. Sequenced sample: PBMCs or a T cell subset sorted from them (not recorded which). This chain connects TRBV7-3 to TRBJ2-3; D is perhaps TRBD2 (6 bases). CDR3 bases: TGTGCCAGCAGCTTTGCCGGGACGGGAGACACAGATACGCAGTATTTT. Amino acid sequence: CASSFAGTGDTDTQYF.